Given below is one TCR beta chain in context. Its antigen remains unidentified. Nothing much larger sits one base from this clone, and base qualities are not available. These data belong to a study of shared clonotypes between healthy human individuals (TCRdb year 2020). Concerning the study at large: Two women and a few men aged 18 to 49 years were included in the cohort. For each donor, CD4 naive and CD4 memory were each run on three plates, CD8 naive on two plates, and CD8 memory on one plate. Blood TCR repertoires of a handful of healthy adults were deeply sequenced to estimate repertoire size and the extent of clonotype sharing between individuals. Between about 0.9 and 9 billion PBMCs per donor were obtained by leukapheresis. To increase sequencing depth and limit assay-specific biases, TCR repertoire library preparation and sequencing were carried out by different laboratories using diverse techniques. The paper's findings and limits, for the study overall: Even with the large sequencing depth, rarefaction of the sorted-subset datasets indicated that sequencing was incomplete. When a handful of donors were compared, the shared fraction of clonotypes was about 5% for naive CD4, approximately 3.3% for naive CD8, about 2.4% for memory CD4, and 0.4% for memory CD8. Naive subsets generally had larger estimated clonotype richness than memory subsets. Pairwise subsampling led to the expectation that sequencing depth would affect the degree of clonotype sharing among donors. Sampling was limited to blood, and TCR repertoires in tissue likely differ from TCR repertoires in blood. Compared with non-shared clonotypes, the clonotypes found in all four sorted-subset donors had higher generation probabilities. Because the study included a small number of donors, the genetic and exposure-history diversity represented was limited.

The donors were healthy, HIV-negative adults with no recently reported acute infections or vaccinations. Only Caucasian adults living in Nashville, Tennessee, USA were represented among the donors. CD4+ T cells were enriched by magnetic negative selection, after which naive cells were positively selected on CD45RA and the negative fraction was taken as the memory subset. After blood collection by leukapheresis, PBMCs were isolated using Ficoll-Histopaque density gradient centrifugation and then cryopreserved in the vapor phase of liquid nitrogen. Purity and quantity of every magnetically sorted T cell population were checked by analytical flow cytometry. Genomic DNA was isolated from every sorted fraction and measured by UV absorbance on a Nanodrop 2000c. Using the deep immunoSEQ assay, TCR CDR3 regions were amplified from genomic DNA by multiplex PCR. Extracted genomic DNA from each cell subset was spread evenly across all wells of several immunoSEQ 96-well plates, with each plate serving as a replicate. For sorted subsets, around 0.2 ug genomic DNA, equal to 30,000 to 35,000 T cell genomes, was loaded into each replicate PCR. Purified libraries were measured with a Qubit 3.0 fluorometer, size-checked on a Bioanalyzer 2100, and measured again with the KAPA Library Quantification kit. Every immunoSEQ 96-well plate was sequenced on a dedicated single-read 150-cycle Illumina NextSeq 550 flow cell. The authors' analysis ran thus. Because the immunoSEQ output included only junctional sequences and no quality scores, the filtering could not be the same as the filtering used for full-length reads. Sequences were annotated with PyIR, a Python wrapper for IgBLAST v1.9, and V/J genes and CDR3 were assigned using IMGT germline references. Reads were removed for weak V/J assignments (E-value above 1e-6), missing CDR3, stop codons, out-of-frame junctions, or ambiguous translated residues. A V3J clonotype was defined by an identical inferred V gene, J gene, and CDR3 amino acid sequence. To compute the percentage overlap between repertoires, the number of shared unique clonotypes was divided by the size of the smaller repertoire. Three approaches were used to assess repertoire richness: RTK rarefaction, the Chao1 estimator, and Recon v2.1 estimates of unobserved clonotypes. Generation probabilities for all TCRbeta clonotypes obtained by the gDNA method from four donors were computed using OLGA. This is the immuneACCESS table as TCRdb keeps it, with only in-frame sequences that have V and J called. A part of the clones is gone; compared with another copy, unresolved V genes explain less than half, and the rest is unexplained. V and J calls and clone size come straight from that table; D and trimming were deduced from the DNA. Present in this sample are 2 million to 2.5 million clones, over 90% of which were seen just once. The top ten clonotypes cover about 0.39% of the sample.

The receptor comes from a man younger than 35 in good health. Some clones in this sample may be carry-over from other donors' samples. Sequenced: naive CD4+ T cells from PBMCs. What this sample's cell subset or site label stands for: CD45RA+ positively selected.

The CDR3 reads CASSLGVTASYEQYF. At the DNA level, the sequence is TGCGCCAGCAGCTTGGGTGTGACAGCTTCCTACGAGCAGTACTTC. The chain couples TRBV5-1 to TRBJ2-7, and perhaps TRBD1 as D gene, on 5 matching bases. In the germline V gene, CDR1 corresponds to SGHRS and CDR2 to YFSETQ. The junction shows trimming of 0 bases on V and 1 base on J, plus 11 bases between the germline ends. The cysteine opens and the phenylalanine closes a CDR3 of 15 amino acids. Just the 45-base CDR3 DNA is kept, in frame starting at base 1.